Below, 4 T cell receptor beta chains from the same sample are listed, as sequenced in a study of cytomegalovirus exposure and HLA in healthy donors. PCR employed 60 Vbeta and 13 Jbeta primers. The repertoire was sequenced with immunoSEQ multiplex PCR; TCRdb's copy has only in-frame clones and lacks some. The sample has approximately 150,000 clones; over 60% are singletons. Sequencing was done on a sample of PBMCs. These receptors were collected from a male donor in good health and CMV-seronegative.

The CDR3 spells CSARGNTEAFF. CDR3 DNA sequence: TGCAGTGCTCGGGGAAACACTGAAGCTTTCTTT. This chain links TRBV20-1 with TRBJ1-1; D remains unclear. Per the germline V gene, CDR1 is DFQATT and CDR2 is SNEGSKA (reference sequence). Trimming removed 5 bases at V and 2 bases at J, with 6 bases between. This CDR3 comprises 11 residues.

The V call is TRBV5-1, the J call TRBJ2-3; a possible D gene is TRBD1 (5 bases). The CDR3 sequence is 13 residues long. Germline V gene data show CDR1 as SGHRS and CDR2 as YFSETQ. The V end was cut by 6 bases, the J end by 6 bases, with 14 bases between. CDR3 bases: TGCGCCAGCACCCTAGTATACAGGGATACGCAGTATTTT. This translates into CASTLVYRDTQYF.

In nucleotides, the CDR3 is TGTGCCAGCCATCAGGGCCTGGGAACTAATGAAAAACTGTTTTTT. This codes for CASHQGLGTNEKLFF. The chain has TRBV6-1 and TRBJ1-4; D might be TRBD1 (5 bases). The CDR3 has 15 residues. CDR1 and CDR2 (germline): MNHNS, SASEGT. Trimming cost V 8 bases and J 1 base, with 14 bases left between them.

This chain links TRBV2 with TRBJ2-2; 10 positions agree with TRBD1. CDR1 and CDR2 from the germline V gene are SNHLY and FYNNEI. The V segment lost 8 bases and the J segment 6 bases; nucleotides outside the gene matches: 6. CDR3 length: 14 residues. CDR3 loop: CASRDRGYSGELFF. The CDR3 DNA follows: TGTGCCAGCCGGGACAGGGGTTACTCCGGGGAGCTGTTTTTT.